These 15 T cell receptor beta chains came from one sample sequenced in a study of cytomegalovirus exposure and HLA in healthy donors. It was with 60 Vbeta and 13 Jbeta primers that the PCR ran. Using immunoSEQ multiplex PCR, the repertoire was profiled, and TCRdb retains in-frame clones only, with some absent. The sample records about 150,000 clones, about three quarters being singletons. Sequencing was performed on PBMCs. Receptor source: a middle-aged woman in good health and CMV-seropositive.

This clone was counted a few times. V usage is TRBV30 and J usage is TRBJ1-3; a possible D gene is TRBD1 (5 bases). Per the germline V gene, CDR1 is GTSNPN and CDR2 is SVGIG (reference sequence). The CDR3 is 14 residues long. Trimming shortened V by 7 bases and J by 0 bases, and 13 bases separated the two germline ends. The CDR3 region has the DNA TGTGCCTCCTTAAGCGGGGGCTCTGGAAACACCATATATTTT. Its translation is CASLSGGSGNTIYF.

CDR3 sequence reads: CASRHPTTGSSYGYTF. The CDR3 DNA follows: TGTGCCAGCAGGCATCCCACGACAGGGTCGTCCTATGGCTACACCTTC. This sequence joins TRBV28 and TRBJ1-2; 7 bases are a match to TRBD1. Trimming cost V 6 bases and J 4 bases; bases outside gene matches: 14. Per germline, CDR1 MDHEN and CDR2 SYDVKM. The CDR3 runs 16 residues.

J is TRBJ2-5 and V is TRBV2, with 9 bases that match TRBD1. Germline V gene lookup returns CDR1 SNHLY and CDR2 FYNNEI. J lost 2 bases, V lost 6 bases, and 16 bases had no gene match. This CDR3 has 18 amino acids. CDR3 loop: CASSFTGTGNSLQETQYF. CDR3 coding DNA: TGTGCCAGCAGCTTTACCGGGACAGGGAATTCTTTACAAGAGACCCAGTACTTC. The full variable domain, with the rest looked up from reference TRBV2 and TRBJ2-5, is EPEVTQTPSHQVTQMGQEVILRCVPISNHLYFYWYRQILGQKVEFLVSFYNNEISEKSEIFDDQFSVERPDGSNFTLKIRSTKLEDSAMYFCASSFTGTGNSLQETQYFGPGTRLLVL.

The V call is TRBV27, the J call TRBJ2-3; 12 nucleotides match TRBD2. In germline, CDR1 is MNHEY, CDR2 SMNVEV (reference sequence). The trim removed 10 bases at V and 0 bases at J, leaving 5 bases unmatched. The CDR3 runs 15 residues. The CDR3 DNA sequence: TGTGCCACCCTCACTAGCGGGAGGAGCACAGATACGCAGTATTTT. Translated: CATLTSGRSTDTQYF.

The chain is built from TRBV27 and TRBJ1-2; D not certain. CDR1 is MNHEY and CDR2 is SMNVEV in the germline V gene (reference sequence). There are 18 residues in the CDR3. Deletions cut 5 bases from V and 4 bases from J, with 26 bases between. This CDR3 reads CASSPTRRSSLSSYGYTF. The CDR3 DNA is TGTGCCAGCAGTCCCACCCGCAGGTCGTCCCTCTCGTCCTATGGCTACACCTTC.

This chain connects TRBV7-7 to TRBJ2-1, with D possibly matching TRBD2 (5 bases). This CDR3 contains 15 residues. V lost 5 bases and J 0 bases, leaving 11 bases between the germline ends. Looked up from germline, CDR1 is SSHAT and CDR2 is FNYEAQ (reference sequence). CDR3 region: CASSPSDFSYNEQFF. In DNA, the CDR3 is TGTGCCAGCAGCCCTTCGGACTTCTCCTACAATGAGCAGTTCTTC.

The rearrangement joins TRBV28 to TRBJ2-3; 12 positions match TRBD2. CDR3 length: 16 amino acids. Germline CDR1 MDHEN, CDR2 SYDVKM. V gave up 4 bases and J gave up 5 bases; unmatched junction bases: 7. The DNA of the CDR3 is TGTGCCAGCAGTTCCCCTAGCGGGGGGGCCAAAGATACGCAGTATTTT. It specifies CASSSPSGGAKDTQYF.

In this sample, this clone turned up once. The CDR3 sequence is CASSLPPTGGTEAFF. In nucleotides, the CDR3 is TGTGCCAGCAGCTTACCCCCCACAGGGGGCACTGAAGCTTTCTTT. This chain connects TRBV7-9 to TRBJ1-1; 8 bases are a match to TRBD1. Germline CDR1 reads SEHNR; CDR2 reads FQNEAQ (reference sequence). The length of the CDR3 is 15 residues. V lost 2 bases and J lost 4; bases outside the gene matches: 6.

This chain links TRBV7-9 with TRBJ1-2; D is possibly TRBD1 (5 bases). Germline V gene sequence: CDR1 SEHNR, CDR2 FQNEAQ (reference sequence). The CDR3 has 16 residues. The V and J ends lost 5 bases and 0 bases respectively, with 16 bases between them. The CDR3 DNA is TGTGCCAGCAGCCCGGAGGGGCAGGGTTCTAACTATGGCTACACCTTC. It translates to CASSPEGQGSNYGYTF.

CDR3 in DNA: TGTGCCTGGAGTAGGGGGACTAATTCACCCCTCCACTTT. Amino acids: CAWSRGTNSPLHF. The chain employs TRBV30 and TRBJ1-6, with D perhaps matching TRBD1 (6 bases). The CDR3 totals 13 residues. Between the trimmed V and J ends, which lost 2 bases and 6 bases, there was a span of 8 bases. Germline loops: CDR1 GTSNPN, CDR2 SVGIG (reference sequence).

The rearrangement links TRBV7-8 to TRBJ1-3; D is possibly TRBD1 (6 bases). CDR1 SGHVS and CDR2 FQNEAQ come from the germline V gene. V was trimmed by 5 bases and J by 0 bases, leaving 11 bases between them. This CDR3 has 15 residues. CDR3 sequence reads: CASSPDRFSGNTIYF. CDR3 bases: TGTGCCAGCAGCCCAGACAGGTTCTCTGGAAACACCATATATTTT.

With respect to this clone: One junction end disagrees with the germline gene, perhaps due to a read error. The chain carries TRBV7-9 and TRBJ2-7; no reliable D call. The CDR3 loop spans 12 amino acids. Per the germline V gene, CDR1 is SEHNR and CDR2 is FQNEAQ (reference sequence). DNA for the CDR3: TGTTCCAGCAGCTTAGTCACCTACGAGCAGTACTTC. Protein product: CSSSLVTYEQYF.

This clone was seen a handful of times. V and J are TRBV11-1 and TRBJ2-4, with TRBD1 matching 7 bases. The CDR3 runs to 12 residues. CDR1 SGHAT and CDR2 FQDESV come from the germline V gene (reference sequence). V was pared by 1 base and J by 12 bases, with 3 bases of the junction left unmatched. In nucleotides, the CDR3 is TGTGCCAGCAGCTTAGGGTGGGACAGTCAGTACTTC. It is translated as CASSLGWDSQYF.

This chain uses TRBV6-5 with TRBJ1-2; 10 positions agree with TRBD1. The CDR3 sequence is 14 residues long. Germline V gives CDR1 MNHEY, CDR2 SVGAGI. V lost 2 bases and J lost 7; bases outside the gene matches: 4. The CDR3 loop is CASSYRDRGFGYTF. CDR3 nucleotides: TGTGCCAGCAGTTACCGGGACAGGGGATTTGGCTACACCTTC.

The CDR3 bases are TGTGCCAGCTCCCCCACCCAGGCCGTCCAAGAGACCCAGTACTTC. Its protein is CASSPTQAVQETQYF. The V call is TRBV2, the J call TRBJ2-5; D is unclear. This CDR3 is 15 amino acids long. V was shortened by 8 bases and J by 1 base, with 17 bases between the two germline ends. CDR1 and CDR2 from the germline V gene are SNHLY and FYNNEI.